Sequencing of this T cell receptor beta chain was carried out in a study of T-cell memory formation after mild COVID-19. Study-level information: Clusters were largely donor specific.

The CDR3 spans 15 residues. Germline V gene data show CDR1 as SEHNR and CDR2 as FQNEAQ (reference sequence). The V and J ends lost 0 bases and 2 bases respectively, with 10 bases between them. After 5'RACE with constant-segment primers, TCR alpha and TCR beta cDNA libraries carrying sample barcodes and UMIs were obtained. TCRdb reprocessed the 5' RACE reads via MiXCR and lists one record per CDR3 protein. Found here are about 560,000 distinct CDR3 sequences, 17% of them singletons; the top ten hold less than 10%. Material for sequencing was PBMCs or a T cell subset sorted from them (not recorded which). This sequence joins TRBV7-9 and TRBJ2-5, with D perhaps matching TRBD1 (5 bases). The clonotype comes from an adult woman who had mild COVID-19 (a few samples of this study predate the infection). Cell type and time point are not known. In DNA form, the CDR3 reads TGTGCCAGCAGCTTAGCTGACAGCCGGCAAGAGACCCAGTACTTC. Its translation: CASSLADSRQETQYF.